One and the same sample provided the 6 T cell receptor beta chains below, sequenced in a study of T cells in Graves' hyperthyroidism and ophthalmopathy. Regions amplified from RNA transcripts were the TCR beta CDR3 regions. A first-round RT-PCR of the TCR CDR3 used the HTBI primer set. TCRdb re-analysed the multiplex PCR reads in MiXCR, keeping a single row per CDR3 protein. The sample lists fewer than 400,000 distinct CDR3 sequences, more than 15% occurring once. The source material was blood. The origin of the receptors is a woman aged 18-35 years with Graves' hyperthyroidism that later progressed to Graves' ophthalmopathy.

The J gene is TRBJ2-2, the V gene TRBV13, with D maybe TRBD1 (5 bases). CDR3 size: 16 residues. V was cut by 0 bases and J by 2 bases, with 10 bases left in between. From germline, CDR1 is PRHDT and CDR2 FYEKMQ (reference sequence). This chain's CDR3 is CASSLGGRQNTGELFF. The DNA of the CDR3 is TGTGCCAGCAGCTTAGGGGGGCGGCAAAACACCGGGGAGCTGTTTTTT.

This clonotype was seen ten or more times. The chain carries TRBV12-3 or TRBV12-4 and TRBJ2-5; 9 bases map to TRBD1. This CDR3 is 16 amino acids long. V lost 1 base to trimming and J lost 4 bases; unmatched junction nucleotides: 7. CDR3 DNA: TGTGCCAGCAGTTTAGGTACAGGGGGCATGGGAGAGACCCAGTACTTC. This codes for CASSLGTGGMGETQYF.

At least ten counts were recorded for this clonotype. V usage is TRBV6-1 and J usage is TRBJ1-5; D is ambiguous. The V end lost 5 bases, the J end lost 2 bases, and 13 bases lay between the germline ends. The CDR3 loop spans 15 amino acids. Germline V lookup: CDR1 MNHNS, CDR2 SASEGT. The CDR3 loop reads CASSPTGFGNQPQHF. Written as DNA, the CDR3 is TGTGCCAGCAGTCCGACGGGTTTCGGCAATCAGCCCCAGCATTTT.

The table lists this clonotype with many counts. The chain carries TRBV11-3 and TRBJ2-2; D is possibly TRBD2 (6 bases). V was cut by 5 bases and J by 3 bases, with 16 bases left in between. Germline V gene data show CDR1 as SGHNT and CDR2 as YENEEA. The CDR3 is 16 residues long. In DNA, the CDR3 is TGTGCCAGCAGCCCCCGATCGGGCGGGGACACCGGGGAGCTGTTTTTT. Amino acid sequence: CASSPRSGGDTGELFF.

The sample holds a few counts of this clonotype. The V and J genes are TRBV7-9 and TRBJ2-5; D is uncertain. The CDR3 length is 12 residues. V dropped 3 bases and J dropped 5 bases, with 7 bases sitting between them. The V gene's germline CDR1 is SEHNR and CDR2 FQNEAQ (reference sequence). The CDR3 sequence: CASSFVRETQYF. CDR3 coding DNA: TGTGCCAGCAGCTTTGTTAGGGAGACCCAGTACTTC.

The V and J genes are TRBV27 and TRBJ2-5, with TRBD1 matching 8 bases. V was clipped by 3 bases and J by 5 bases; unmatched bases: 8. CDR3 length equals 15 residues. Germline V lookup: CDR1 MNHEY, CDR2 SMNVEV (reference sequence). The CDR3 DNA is TGTGCCAGCAGTTTGCAGGGGGCGCGTTCCGAGACCCAGTACTTC. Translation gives CASSLQGARSETQYF.